This entry features one T cell receptor beta chain sequence. The sample belongs to a study of identical twins. This CDR3 contains 15 residues. V was clipped by 6 bases and J by 4 bases; unmatched bases: 14. Germline V lookup: CDR1 DFQATT, CDR2 SNEGSKA (reference sequence). Unique molecular identifiers were in the cDNA, with template-switch universal primer binding. TCRdb re-called the 5' RACE reads with MiXCR, one entry per CDR3 protein. The sample consists of 500,000 or so distinct CDR3 sequences, roughly 13% of them appearing once. These data are also associated with another study on yellow fever vaccine responses in identical twins.

What was sequenced was CD4+ T cells sorted from blood. This TCR derives from a woman in her late teens or twenties in good health. This chain connects TRBV20-1 to TRBJ2-7; 8 bases align to TRBD1. The CDR3 loop reads CSALPPQGVVYEQYF. CDR3 DNA sequence: TGCAGTGCCCTCCCCCCACAGGGGGTAGTTTACGAGCAGTACTTC.